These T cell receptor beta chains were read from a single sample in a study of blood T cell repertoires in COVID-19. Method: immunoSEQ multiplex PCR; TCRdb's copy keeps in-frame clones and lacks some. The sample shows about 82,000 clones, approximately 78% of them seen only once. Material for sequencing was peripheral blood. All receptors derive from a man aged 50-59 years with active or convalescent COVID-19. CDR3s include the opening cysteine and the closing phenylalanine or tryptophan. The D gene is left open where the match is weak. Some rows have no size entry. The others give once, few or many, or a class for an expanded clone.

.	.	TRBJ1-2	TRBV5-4	TGTGCCAGCACCCTCCCCGGAGGAGGCAATTATGGCTACACCTTC	CASTLPGGGNYGYTF
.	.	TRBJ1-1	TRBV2	TGTGCCAGCGTATACCTGCGGGACACTGAAGCTTTCTTT	CASVYLRDTEAFF
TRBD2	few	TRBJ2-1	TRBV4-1	TGCGCCAGCAGCCAAGATGCTAGCGGCTCCTACAATGAGCAGTTCTTC	CASSQDASGSYNEQFF
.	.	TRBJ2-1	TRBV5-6	TGTGCCACAAAGAGGGTAAGCTCCTACAATGAGCAGTTCTTC	CATKRVSSYNEQFF
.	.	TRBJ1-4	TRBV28	TGTGCCAGCAGTCCGGGAGGAGGTCAAAAAGAAAAACTGTTTTTT	CASSPGGGQKEKLFF
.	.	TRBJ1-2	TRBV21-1	TGTGCCAGCAGCAAAGAACACAGGGGTGGCTACACCTTC	CASSKEHRGGYTF
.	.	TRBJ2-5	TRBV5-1	TGCGCCAGCAGCTTATCCCAAATTGGCGGGGCCCAAGAGACCCAGTACTTC	CASSLSQIGGAQETQYF
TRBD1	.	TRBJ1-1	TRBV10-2	TGCGCCAGCGCAGGGGGCCGAACTGAAGCTTTCTTT	CASAGGRTEAFF
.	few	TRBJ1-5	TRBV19	TGTGCCAGTCATCAGGGAGGGGGTTACAATCAGCCCCAGCATTTT	CASHQGGGYNQPQHF
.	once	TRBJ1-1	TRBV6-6	TGTGCCAGCAGGGGAGCAGGACGGTTCACTGAAGCTTTCTTT	CASRGAGRFTEAFF
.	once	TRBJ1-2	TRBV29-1	TGCAGCGTGGCAGGGCAGGGGTATGGCTACACCTTC	CSVAGQGYGYTF
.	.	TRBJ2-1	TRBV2	TGTGCCAGCCACGGAGAAAGGTTACACCCTCTCTCCTACAATGAGCAGTTCTTC	CASHGERLHPLSYNEQFF
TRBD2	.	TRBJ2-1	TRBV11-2	TGTGCCAGCAGCTTGGGGACTAGTAGGTTCAATGAGCAGTTCTTC	CASSLGTSRFNEQFF
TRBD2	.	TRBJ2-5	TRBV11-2	TGTGCCAGCAGCTTAGATCGGGCTAGCGGGGGGTTAGAGACCCAGTACTTC	CASSLDRASGGLETQYF
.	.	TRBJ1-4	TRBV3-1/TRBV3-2	TGTGCCAGCAGCCAAGAGATAGCAACTAATGAAAAACTGTTTTTT	CASSQEIATNEKLFF
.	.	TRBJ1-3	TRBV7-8	TGTGCCAGCAGCCCAGACGGCAGGAAGACCATATATTTT	CASSPDGRKTIYF
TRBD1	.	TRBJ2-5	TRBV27	TGTGCCAGCAGTCTCGACCCGGGACAGCAAGAGACCCAGTACTTC	CASSLDPGQQETQYF
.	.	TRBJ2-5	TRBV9	TGTGCCAGCAGCGTAGAACAGGGTGGCCAAGAGACCCAGTACTTC	CASSVEQGGQETQYF
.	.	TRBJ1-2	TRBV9	TGTGCCAGCAGCGTAGAGGACGGGGATGACTATGGCTACACCTTC	CASSVEDGDDYGYTF
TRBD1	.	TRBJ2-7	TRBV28	TGTGCCAGCAGTTTACCGGGACAGGCGAACGAGCAGTACTTC	CASSLPGQANEQYF
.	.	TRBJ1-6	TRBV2	TGTGCCAGCAGTGAGCCGGGTAATTCACCCCTCCACTTT	CASSEPGNSPLHF
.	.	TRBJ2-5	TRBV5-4	TGTGCCAGCAGCTTGGGAGGGGGGGTACTCCAAGAGACCCAGTACTTC	CASSLGGGVLQETQYF
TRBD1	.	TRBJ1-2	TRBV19	TGTGCCAGTAGTAACGAACAGGGGGATGGCTACACCTTC	CASSNEQGDGYTF
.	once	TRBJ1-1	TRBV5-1	TGCGCCAGCACCATAGACCAGGGCACTGAAGCTTTCTTT	CASTIDQGTEAFF
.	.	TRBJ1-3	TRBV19	TGTGCCAGTAGGACAGCTTCTGGAAACACCATATATTTT	CASRTASGNTIYF
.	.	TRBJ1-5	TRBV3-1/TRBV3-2	TGTGCCAGCAGCCAGGGAGATCAGCCCCAGCATTTT	CASSQGDQPQHF